The 17 T cell receptor beta chains reported below all come from one sample, sequenced in a study of blood T cell repertoires in COVID-19. Profiling relied on immunoSEQ multiplex PCR, and the TCRdb table lists in-frame clones only, not all of them. The sample contains 200,000 to 250,000 clones, 80% to 90% of which appear only once. Sequenced material: peripheral blood. Receptors were obtained from a man in his thirties or forties with COVID-19, enrolled during active disease.

V gene TRBV30 combines with J gene TRBJ2-7; TRBD2 might be the D (6 bases). V was clipped by 5 bases and J by 0 bases, with 8 bases between them. CDR1 GTSNPN and CDR2 SVGIG come from the germline V gene (reference sequence). The CDR3 extends over 12 amino acids. For the CDR3, the DNA is TGTGCCTGGCGGGAGTTCTCCTACGAGCAGTACTTC. Translation gives CAWREFSYEQYF. Together with reference TRBV30 and TRBJ2-7, the CDR3 gives the full variable domain: SQTIHQWPATLVQPVGSPLSLECTVEGTSNPNLYWYRQAAGRGLQLLFYSVGIGQISSEVPQNLSASRPQDRQFILSSKKLLLSDSGFYLCAWREFSYEQYFGPGTRLTVT.

V usage is TRBV9 and J usage is TRBJ2-3; TRBD2 is a possible D gene (6 bases). Germline V gene lookup returns CDR1 SGDLS and CDR2 YYNGEE. The ends were cut back, 2 bases at V and 0 bases at J, with 13 bases in the middle. This CDR3 has 16 amino acids. CDR3 DNA: TGTGCCAGCAGCGTTACTAGCATGCCTAGCACAGATACGCAGTATTTT. This gives the protein CASSVTSMPSTDTQYF.

The V gene is TRBV19, the J gene TRBJ2-1; 11 bases are a match to TRBD2. The germline V gene has CDR1 LNHDA and CDR2 SQIVND (reference sequence). This CDR3 has 16 amino acids. V trimming: 5 bases; J trimming: 4 bases; junction bases outside the gene matches: 7. As DNA, the CDR3 is TGTGCCAGTAGTCCCCCCGGGACTAGCGGTTACAATGAGCAGTTCTTC. Translating gives CASSPPGTSGYNEQFF.

The CDR3, as DNA: TGTGCCAGCAGCTTATTCGGGAACACAGATACGCAGTATTTT. This encodes CASSLFGNTDTQYF. The chain joins TRBV7-2 to TRBJ2-3; a weak D match, TRBD2 (5 bases). The CDR3 runs to 14 residues. Germline loops: CDR1 SGHTA, CDR2 FQGNSA. Trimming took 2 bases from V and 2 from J, leaving 8 bases between them. Full variable domain (remainder filled in from reference TRBV7-2 and TRBJ2-3): GAGVSQSPSNKVTEKGKDVELRCDPISGHTALYWYRQSLGQGLEFLIYFQGNSAPDKSGLPSDRFSAERTGGSVSTLTIQRTQQEDSAVYLCASSLFGNTDTQYFGPGTRLTVL.

This clone has a handful of counts. The chain combines TRBV2 with TRBJ1-6; 7 nucleotides align to TRBD1. The V gene's germline CDR1 is SNHLY and CDR2 FYNNEI. Trimming took 7 bases from V and 6 from J; bases not matched to a gene: 12. The CDR3 is 16 residues long. As DNA, the CDR3 is TGTGCCAGCACCCCTATCTGGGACAGTCTTAATTCACCCCTCCACTTT. This codes for CASTPIWDSLNSPLHF.

This clone was seen a handful of times. This chain uses TRBV4-2 with TRBJ2-2; maybe TRBD2 (6 bases). The CDR3 sequence is 15 residues long. V was shortened by 2 bases and J by 2 bases, with 9 bases between the two germline ends. Germline V CDR1 and CDR2: LGHNA, YNFKEQ. CDR3 in amino acids: CASSQTGENTGELFF. As DNA, the CDR3 is TGTGCCAGCAGCCAAACGGGGGAAAACACCGGGGAGCTGTTTTTT.

This chain uses TRBV11-2 with TRBJ2-1; TRBD2 matches at 10 bases. The V segment lost 5 bases and the J segment 4 bases; nucleotides outside the gene matches: 14. The CDR3 is 18 amino acids. Germline loops: CDR1 SGHAT, CDR2 FQNNGV. For the CDR3, the DNA is TGTGCCAGCAGCCGTGGAGGAGCGGGAGGGCCCTCGTACAATGAGCAGTTCTTC. Translation gives CASSRGGAGGPSYNEQFF.

The V call is TRBV7-9, the J call TRBJ2-3; tentative D call: TRBD1 (6 bases). The V gene's germline CDR1 is SEHNR and CDR2 FQNEAQ (reference sequence). This CDR3 is built from 15 residues. Trimming pared 0 bases from V and 5 bases from J, leaving 12 bases between. The CDR3 reads CASSLAAGAGDTQYF. The CDR3 DNA reads as TGTGCCAGCAGCTTAGCGGCAGGGGCGGGAGATACGCAGTATTTT.

The chain uses TRBV30 and TRBJ1-1; D gene unclear. The CDR3 has 15 amino acids. Germline CDR1 GTSNPN, CDR2 SVGIG (reference sequence). V was pared by 2 bases and J by 3 bases, with 16 bases between. The CDR3 loop is CAWSKRGFGYTEAFF. Here the CDR3 DNA reads TGTGCCTGGAGTAAGCGGGGTTTCGGATACACTGAAGCTTTCTTT.

CDR3 region: CASSHSGTSGRGEQYF. The CDR3 region has the DNA TGTGCCAGCAGCCATTCCGGGACTAGCGGGAGAGGCGAGCAGTACTTC. V is TRBV3-1 (or the pseudogene TRBV3-2) and J is TRBJ2-7, with 14 bases matching TRBD2. V was pared by 3 bases and J by 6 bases, with 7 bases of the junction left unmatched. CDR3 length: 16 amino acids. Germline V lookup: CDR1 LGHDT, CDR2 YNNKEL (reference sequence).

This chain connects TRBV10-3 to TRBJ2-7; 7 bases agree with TRBD1. CDR3 size: 13 residues. In germline, CDR1 is ENHRY, CDR2 SYGVKD. The junction had 10 bases not matched to a gene; V was cut back by 10 bases and J by 4 bases. CDR3 coding DNA: TGTGCCACCGTACCGGGACAGCAATACGAGCAGTACTTC. Translating it yields CATVPGQQYEQYF.

The V and J genes are TRBV29-1 and TRBJ1-1, with D hard to call. This CDR3 region has 13 residues. Germline V gene data show CDR1 as SQVTM and CDR2 as ANQGSEA. This chain's CDR3 is CTFSSRADTEAFF. The CDR3 nucleotides are TGCACCTTCTCATCGAGGGCGGACACTGAAGCTTTCTTT.

The V gene is TRBV27, the J gene TRBJ1-1, with D unresolved. CDR1 MNHEY and CDR2 SMNVEV come from the germline V gene (reference sequence). The CDR3 loop spans 15 amino acids. The V and J ends lost 2 bases and 4 bases respectively, with 14 bases between them. CDR3 sequence reads: CASSLQVDGSTEAFF. CDR3 nucleotides: TGTGCCAGCAGTTTACAGGTGGATGGTAGCACTGAAGCTTTCTTT.

With respect to this clone: One end of the junction varies from germline; a read error may be responsible. The rearrangement links TRBV28 to TRBJ1-3; D perhaps matches TRBD1 (5 bases). The CDR3 consists of 13 residues. CDR1 and CDR2 (germline): MDHEN, SYDVKM. The CDR3: CATSSGNGNTIYF. For the CDR3, the DNA is TGTGCCACCAGTTCAGGGAATGGAAACACCATATATTTT.

The chain uses TRBV18 and TRBJ1-1; TRBD1 aligns across 10 bases. The CDR3 totals 15 residues. Per the germline V gene, CDR1 is KGHSH and CDR2 is LQKENI. V dropped 1 base and J dropped 3; count of bases not matched to a gene: 2. For the CDR3, the DNA is TGTGCCAGCTCACCACGGACAGGGGGGGACACTGAAGCTTTCTTT. Translated, it gives CASSPRTGGDTEAFF. The full variable domain, completed using reference TRBV18 and TRBJ1-1, is NAGVMQNPRHLVRRRGQEARLRCSPMKGHSHVYWYRQLPEEGLKFMVYLQKENIIDESGMPKERFSAEFPKEGPSILRIQQVVRGDSAAYFCASSPRTGGDTEAFFGQGTRLTVV.

V gene TRBV12-5 combines with J gene TRBJ1-2, with no clear D. From germline, CDR1 is LGHNT and CDR2 FRNRAP. The germline V and J ends were trimmed by 1 base and 2 bases, with 8 bases remaining between them. The CDR3 is 14 amino acids. CDR3 nucleotide sequence: TGTGCTAGTGGTTTGGGGACTGGCAACTATGGCTACACCTTC. This gives the protein CASGLGTGNYGYTF.

The V gene is TRBV9, the J gene TRBJ2-5; D not certain. Germline lookup yields CDR1 SGDLS and CDR2 YYNGEE. V shed 4 bases and J shed 4 bases, with 20 bases lying between them. This CDR3 is built from 16 residues. Here the CDR3 reads CASSPSTAFGGETQYF. In nucleotides, the CDR3 is TGTGCCAGCAGCCCATCGACGGCATTTGGCGGAGAGACCCAGTACTTC.